The T cell receptor (beta chain) under discussion was sequenced for a study of glioma-infiltrating T cells. Of note for this clonotype: The antigen is not known. The germline gene is not matched at one end of the junction; a read error may be the cause.

Using RNA template, CDR3s of TCR alpha and beta were amplified with iRepertoire arm-PCR. Tissue mRNA or PBMC total RNA, about 85-400 ng, went into one-step reverse transcription and amplification. One entry per CDR3 protein, called by TCRdb with MiXCR from the multiplex PCR reads. Of 170,000 or so distinct CDR3 sequences listed, about 40% are singletons. Study-wide findings and caveats: Very few CDR3 sequences were shared between tissue and blood. Non-neoplastic patients had below-expected tissue-blood divergence, while all gliomas exceeded expectation.

The germline CDR1 and CDR2 sequences are DFQATT and SNEGSKA (reference sequence). The CDR3 contains 14 residues. The clonotype comes from a human donor with low-grade glioma or glioblastoma, undergoing nonglioma brain surgery, or in good health (not recorded which). The V and J genes are TRBV20-1 and TRBJ2-3; 7 bases agree with TRBD2. Sequences were obtained from glioma tissue, nonneoplastic brain tissue, or PBMCs (not recorded which). DNA for the CDR3: TGCAGTGCTAGTTCGCGGGAGAGAACAGATACGCAGTACTTT. It specifies CSASSRERTDTQYF.